The 10 T cell receptor beta chains in this list originate from one sample, sequenced in a study of blood T cell repertoires in COVID-19. Repertoires were generated with immunoSEQ multiplex PCR, while TCRdb's copy carries only in-frame clones and drops some. The table has around 140,000 clones, around 84% seen once. Material: peripheral blood. The receptors originated from a man aged 60 to 75 with active or convalescent COVID-19.

This clone was counted only a few times. The CDR3 nucleotides read TGTGCCAGAAGCTTGGGACAGGGGGACTTCTATGGCTACACCTTC. As protein: CARSLGQGDFYGYTF. The chain is built from TRBV5-3 and TRBJ1-2; 9 nucleotides align to TRBD1. TRBV5-3 falls under the ORF class, with uncertain function. CDR3 length equals 15 residues. With V trimmed by 0 bases and J by 4 bases, 4 bases remained unmatched.

The chain combines TRBV29-1 with TRBJ1-5; D possibly corresponds to TRBD1 (5 bases). This CDR3 spans 13 amino acids. V was cut by 8 bases and J by 5 bases, with 16 bases left in between. Germline-derived CDR1 and CDR2 are SQVTM and ANQGSEA. The CDR3 coding sequence is TGCAGCTACACCTGGGGCGTCGATCAGCCCCAGCATTTT. Amino acid sequence: CSYTWGVDQPQHF.

This clone was counted once. The chain uses TRBV30 and TRBJ1-5; D not certain. V was clipped by 0 bases and J by 7 bases, with 10 bases between them. Germline CDR1 and CDR2: GTSNPN and SVGIG (reference sequence). The CDR3 covers 13 residues. The CDR3 nucleotides are TGTGCCTGGAGTGTGGGAGGGCACCAGCCCCAGCATTTT. Amino acids: CAWSVGGHQPQHF.

The CDR3 protein is CASSGQTGRTEAFF. CDR3 bases: TGTGCCAGCAGCGGCCAGACAGGAAGAACTGAAGCTTTCTTT. The chain has TRBV5-6 and TRBJ1-1, with D possibly TRBD1 on 6 matching bases. The CDR3 extends over 14 amino acids. The germline V gene encodes CDR1 SGHDT and CDR2 YYEEEE. The V end lost 4 bases, the J end lost 5 bases, and 15 bases lay between the germline ends.

In its sample, this clone was seen a few times. J is TRBJ1-1 and V is TRBV30; 7 nucleotides line up with TRBD1. Germline loops: CDR1 GTSNPN, CDR2 SVGIG (reference sequence). Trimming removed 3 bases from V and 4 bases from J; junction bases left unmatched: 5. The CDR3 loop spans 13 amino acids. The CDR3 spells CAWRGGSGTEAFF. CDR3 coding DNA: TGTGCCTGGAGAGGGGGCTCGGGCACTGAAGCTTTCTTT.

This chain joins TRBV9 and TRBJ1-2, with a weak D call TRBD1 (5 bases). V lost 3 bases and J lost 8, with 14 bases in between. Germline V gene sequence: CDR1 SGDLS, CDR2 YYNGEE. The CDR3 sequence is 13 residues long. The DNA of the CDR3 is TGTGCCAGCAGCGGATTGGGGGGAAGAGGCTACACCTTC. As protein: CASSGLGGRGYTF.

The rearrangement joins TRBV29-1 to TRBJ1-4, with 8 bases aligning to TRBD1. Germline V gene data show CDR1 as SQVTM and CDR2 as ANQGSEA. The J segment lost 8 bases and the V segment lost 7 bases, leaving 9 bases of the junction unmatched. CDR3 length equals 13 residues. The CDR3 reads CSAQTGVLEKLFF. The CDR3 DNA reads TGCAGCGCACAGACAGGGGTATTGGAAAAACTGTTTTTT.

The chain carries TRBV2 and TRBJ2-5; D not resolved. Germline-derived CDR1 and CDR2 are SNHLY and FYNNEI. CDR3 size: 10 residues. Between the trimmed V and J ends, which lost 7 bases and 6 bases, there was a span of 6 bases. CDR3: CASMAQTQYF. In nucleotides, the CDR3 is TGTGCCAGCATGGCACAGACCCAGTACTTC.

The chain recombines TRBV30 with TRBJ1-4, with D uncertain. Per the germline V gene, CDR1 is GTSNPN and CDR2 is SVGIG (reference sequence). V was cut by 3 bases and J by 8 bases, with 19 bases left in between. The CDR3 is 15 residues long. CDR3 DNA: TGTGCCTGGAGGTTCCCCGGGTCGCCTGGAGAAAAACTGTTTTTT. Its translation: CAWRFPGSPGEKLFF.

This clone showed up just once. V and J are TRBV5-5 and TRBJ1-4; D perhaps matches TRBD1 (6 bases). Germline CDR1 is SGHKS and CDR2 is YYEKEE (reference sequence). V lost 4 bases and J 6 bases, leaving 19 bases between the germline ends. The CDR3 spans 16 residues. The DNA for the CDR3 is TGTGCCAGCAGCCCTGAGATCGGGGGGCGGGATGAAAAACTGTTTTTT. Protein product: CASSPEIGGRDEKLFF.